This T cell receptor (beta chain) stems from a study of T-cell reconstitution after alpha-beta-depleted transplantation in children. General observations from the study: Expanded graft clones, several hundred of them, were reportedly the source of alpha-beta T cells about two months after transplant. T-cell counts and diversity at one year post-transplant came mainly from newly produced T cells.

Researchers prepared the TCRbeta library using unique molecular identifiers, the study reports. MiXCR, run by TCRdb on the PCR reads, gives a single entry per CDR3 protein. The repertoire holds under 450,000 distinct CDR3 sequences, around 16% seen once, with about 32% in the top ten. As for this clonotype: Its antigen remains unknown.

The V segment lost 6 bases and the J segment 1 base; nucleotides outside the gene matches: 9. CDR3 size: 14 residues. CDR1 DFQATT and CDR2 SNEGSKA come from the germline V gene (reference sequence). This receptor was identified in a boy under three years old who had a stem cell transplant for Wiskott-Aldrich syndrome, so the T cells may come from the graft donor. The rearrangement joins TRBV20-1 to TRBJ2-7, with 7 bases that match TRBD1. Sample: PBMCs, mostly from graft donor cells, taken 360 days after TCRalphabeta/CD19-depleted stem cell transplant. The CDR3 sequence: CSAKVRTGSYEQYF. The DNA of the CDR3 is TGCAGTGCCAAAGTAAGGACAGGATCCTACGAGCAGTACTTC.